This section outlines one T cell receptor beta chain sequence together with its context. Its specificity is not known. Libraries were prepared by immunoSEQ multiplex PCR; TCRdb keeps only in-frame clonotypes and omits some of them. The table has 85,000 or so clones, around 90% seen once. Pooled samples include second doses given at about 4 or 12 weeks. The record originates from a study of T cell responses to AZD1222 COVID-19 vaccine. Study-level findings and limits: White British people made up most donors, females outnumbered males, and clonal diversity was possibly underestimated.

The junction had 10 bases not matched to a gene; V was cut back by 4 bases and J by 8 bases. The CDR3 length is 14 residues. Germline V gives CDR1 GTSNPN, CDR2 SVGIG (reference sequence). Material: peripheral blood, obtained 28 days after the second AZD1222 dose. The J gene is TRBJ1-4, the V gene TRBV30; 7 positions match TRBD1. This TCR came from an adult who received the AZD1222 COVID-19 vaccine. The CDR3 DNA reads as TGTGCCTGGACTAAAACAGGGGTACCGGAAAAACTGTTTTTT. It yields the protein CAWTKTGVPEKLFF. Based on the CDR3 plus reference TRBV30 and TRBJ1-4, the full variable domain is SQTIHQWPATLVQPVGSPLSLECTVEGTSNPNLYWYRQAAGRGLQLLFYSVGIGQISSEVPQNLSASRPQDRQFILSSKKLLLSDSGFYLCAWTKTGVPEKLFFGSGTQLSVL.